The T cell receptor (beta chain) described here comes from a study of blood T cell repertoires in COVID-19. Germline lookup yields CDR1 MGHDK and CDR2 SYGVNS. The CDR3 is made up of 13 amino acids. V gave up 3 bases and J gave up 5 bases; unmatched junction bases: 2. Libraries were prepared by immunoSEQ multiplex PCR; TCRdb keeps only in-frame clonotypes and omits some of them. This sample has 200,000 to 250,000 clones; about 80% occur once, and the top ten carry approximately 2%. The sequence came from a man between 60 and 70 years old who had recovered from COVID-19. The V and J genes are TRBV25-1 and TRBJ2-5, with 8 positions matching TRBD2. Sequencing used PBMCs or T cells enriched from blood (not recorded which). CDR3 DNA: TGTGCCAGCAGTGAGGCTAGCGGGGAGACCCAGTACTTC. This sequence encodes CASSEASGETQYF.